What follows are 25 T cell receptor beta chains derived from one specimen sequenced in a study of blood T cell repertoires in COVID-19. Only in-frame clones appear in the TCRdb table, and some are missing; sequencing was by immunoSEQ multiplex PCR. Of fewer than 85,000 clones detected, roughly three quarters appear once; the ten largest clones hold under 3%. Specimen: peripheral blood. These TCRs come from a man in his 70s with COVID-19, enrolled during active disease.

J is TRBJ2-5 and V is TRBV9; 9 bases are a match to TRBD1. Germline assignment: CDR1 SGDLS and CDR2 YYNGEE. Trimming at V came to 0 bases and at J to 7 bases, leaving 10 bases not matched to a gene. The CDR3 spans 16 residues. The CDR3 loop is CASSVGQGGAGVTQYF. The CDR3 nucleotides are TGTGCCAGCAGCGTAGGACAGGGGGGCGCTGGAGTGACCCAGTACTTC.

The rearrangement links TRBV12-2 to TRBJ2-1; the DNA was not compared with TRBD2, the D call given in the table. TRBV12-2 is a pseudogene locus. The CDR3 consists of 19 residues. For the CDR3, the DNA is TGTGCAAGTCGCTTGGGACTAGCGGGAGGGATCCCCGCCCCCAATGAGCAGTTCTTC. Amino acids: CASRLGLAGGIPAPNEQFF.

The chain uses TRBV7-2 and TRBJ1-2, with D perhaps TRBD1 (6 bases). The CDR3 has 14 amino acids. The V end lost 5 bases, the J end lost 8 bases, and 18 bases lay between the germline ends. The germline CDR1 and CDR2 sequences are SGHTA and FQGNSA. CDR3 in amino acids: CASSETTGAGGYTF. In DNA, the CDR3 is TGTGCCAGCAGCGAGACGACAGGAGCGGGGGGCTACACCTTC.

This chain joins TRBV29-1 and TRBJ1-1; a possible D gene is TRBD1 (5 bases). The germline V and J ends were trimmed by 4 bases and 1 base, with 10 bases remaining between them. Germline CDR1 and CDR2: SQVTM and ANQGSEA. The CDR3 consists of 13 residues. The CDR3 region has the DNA TGCAGCGTTGTTCGACAGTCGAACACTGAAGCTTTCTTT. Its protein is CSVVRQSNTEAFF.

The J gene is TRBJ1-1, the V gene TRBV28; 8 bases are a match to TRBD1. Per germline, CDR1 MDHEN and CDR2 SYDVKM. The length of the CDR3 is 16 residues. Trimming removed 5 bases from V and 1 base from J; junction bases left unmatched: 9. The CDR3 loop is CASSPRTGTRNTEAFF. CDR3 DNA sequence: TGTGCCAGCAGTCCTAGGACAGGGACCCGGAACACTGAAGCTTTCTTT.

The chain links TRBV25-1 to TRBJ2-1; D is possibly TRBD1 (7 bases). V lost 9 bases and J 0 bases, leaving 9 bases between the germline ends. Per germline, CDR1 MGHDK and CDR2 SYGVNS. CDR3 length: 13 residues. The CDR3 DNA follows: TGTGCCAGTCAGGGGGGCTCCTACAATGAGCAGTTCTTC. Translated, it gives CASQGGSYNEQFF.

This rearrangement joins TRBV28 to TRBJ1-2; D is unclear. The V end lost 2 bases, the J end lost 7 bases, and 11 bases lay between the germline ends. The CDR3 covers 13 residues. Germline V gene lookup returns CDR1 MDHEN and CDR2 SYDVKM. The CDR3 bases are TGTGCCAGCAGTTTAGATCTGGAGGGTGGCTACACCTTC. It encodes CASSLDLEGGYTF.

The J gene is TRBJ1-5, the V gene TRBV5-1; the D is unclear. CDR3 length equals 15 residues. Germline lookup yields CDR1 SGHRS and CDR2 YFSETQ. Trimming removed 1 base at V and 6 bases at J, with 14 bases between. CDR3 sequence reads: CASSLNFGSGQPQHF. CDR3 nucleotides: TGCGCCAGCAGCTTGAATTTTGGTTCGGGTCAGCCCCAGCATTTT. Complete variable domain (other parts from reference TRBV5-1 and TRBJ1-5): KAGVTQTPRYLIKTRGQQVTLSCSPISGHRSVSWYQQTPGQGLQFLFEYFSETQRNKGNFPGRFSGRQFSNSRSEMNVSTLELGDSALYLCASSLNFGSGQPQHFGDGTRLSIL.

The V and J genes are TRBV3-1 (or the pseudogene TRBV3-2) and TRBJ2-2; tentatively, D is TRBD2 (5 bases). Germline V lookup: CDR1 LGHDT, CDR2 YNNKEL (reference sequence). V was shortened by 0 bases and J by 4 bases, with 6 bases between the two germline ends. CDR3 length: 14 amino acids. CDR3 amino acids: CASSQEGVTGELFF. The CDR3 region has the DNA TGTGCCAGCAGCCAAGAGGGAGTCACCGGGGAGCTGTTTTTT.

The chain links TRBV19 to TRBJ2-5; 8 bases are shared with TRBD2. Trimming removed 4 bases from V and 5 bases from J; junction bases left unmatched: 15. Germline V lookup: CDR1 LNHDA, CDR2 SQIVND (reference sequence). This CDR3 spans 17 amino acids. The CDR3, as DNA: TGTGCCAGTAGTACTTCCTCCACCCGGACTAGCAGGGAGACCCAGTACTTC. It specifies CASSTSSTRTSRETQYF. The whole variable domain, remainder taken from reference TRBV19 and TRBJ2-5, is DGGITQSPKYLFRKEGQNVTLSCEQNLNHDAMYWYRQDPGQGLRLIYYSQIVNDFQKGDIAEGYSVSREKKESFPLTVTSAQKNPTAFYLCASSTSSTRTSRETQYFGPGTRLLVL.

The gene calls are TRBV29-1 and TRBJ2-2; no clear D. CDR1 and CDR2 (germline): SQVTM, ANQGSEA. V was clipped by 6 bases and J by 0 bases, with 8 bases between them. The CDR3 runs 13 residues. The CDR3 region has the DNA TGCAGCGTGTCCGTGTCGAACACCGGGGAGCTGTTTTTT. Its protein is CSVSVSNTGELFF.

This rearrangement joins TRBV28 to TRBJ1-3; D not resolved. The CDR3 contains 13 residues. In germline, CDR1 is MDHEN, CDR2 SYDVKM. V gave up 6 bases and J gave up 0 bases, with 6 bases separating them. The CDR3: CASRHNSGNTIYF. The CDR3 coding sequence is TGTGCCAGCAGGCACAACTCTGGAAACACCATATATTTT.

The J gene is TRBJ1-1, the V gene TRBV7-2; 7 positions agree with TRBD1. Looked up from germline, CDR1 is SGHTA and CDR2 is FQGNSA. V trimming: 1 base; J trimming: 1 base; junction bases outside the gene matches: 15. The CDR3 loop spans 19 amino acids. The CDR3 region is CASSLEFRDRELGNTEAFF. In nucleotides, the CDR3 is TGTGCCAGCAGCTTAGAATTCAGAGACAGGGAACTGGGGAACACTGAAGCTTTCTTT.

The rearrangement uses TRBV28 and TRBJ1-5; 7 bases are shared with TRBD1. Germline V lookup: CDR1 MDHEN, CDR2 SYDVKM. The CDR3 extends over 15 amino acids. J lost 0 bases, V lost 7 bases, and 6 bases had no gene match. The CDR3 DNA is TGTGCCAGCAAACTGGGACAGATTAGCAATCAGCCCCAGCATTTT. The encoded protein is CASKLGQISNQPQHF.

This chain connects TRBV5-1 to TRBJ2-5; TRBD2 aligns across 7 bases. With V trimmed by 6 bases and J by 1 base, 9 bases remained unmatched. Germline-derived CDR1 and CDR2 are SGHRS and YFSETQ. The CDR3 contains 15 residues. CDR3 loop: CASTHPGGGQETQYF. The DNA for the CDR3 is TGCGCCAGCACCCACCCGGGGGGTGGCCAAGAGACCCAGTACTTC.

The chain joins TRBV7-6 to TRBJ2-7, with 9 bases fitting TRBD1. The CDR3 runs to 15 residues. Germline V CDR1 and CDR2: SGHVS, FNYEAQ. With V trimmed by 3 bases and J by 5 bases, 8 bases remained unmatched. CDR3 in amino acids: CASSFTGGTGNEQYF. For the CDR3, the DNA is TGTGCCAGCAGCTTCACCGGCGGGACAGGGAACGAGCAGTACTTC.

This clone was detected only once. The chain employs TRBV7-3 and TRBJ2-1; 13 nucleotides match TRBD2. The junction had 7 bases not matched to a gene; V was cut back by 5 bases and J by 9 bases. The CDR3 loop spans 15 amino acids. CDR1 is SGHTA and CDR2 is FQGTGA in the germline V gene. The CDR3 reads CASSPRTSGSSEQFF. The CDR3 DNA is TGTGCCAGCAGCCCGCGGACTAGCGGGAGTAGTGAGCAGTTCTTC.

The rearrangement links TRBV3-1 (or the pseudogene TRBV3-2) to TRBJ1-5; possibly TRBD1 for D (6 bases). Trimming cost V 4 bases and J 0 bases, with 13 bases left between them. CDR1 and CDR2 (germline): LGHDT, YNNKEL (reference sequence). The CDR3 spans 16 residues. The chain's CDR3 is CASSLQGQGSNQPQHF. DNA of the CDR3: TGTGCCAGCAGCCTGCAGGGGCAAGGTAGCAATCAGCCCCAGCATTTT.

This clone has only a few counts. The V call is TRBV27, the J call TRBJ2-3, with D perhaps TRBD2 (5 bases). The CDR3 is made up of 16 amino acids. From germline, CDR1 is MNHEY and CDR2 SMNVEV (reference sequence). V lost 6 bases to trimming and J lost 6 bases, with 22 bases between them. CDR3 amino acids: CASRRTRGGIVDTQYF. CDR3 bases: TGTGCCAGCAGGAGAACTAGAGGCGGTATTGTTGATACGCAGTATTTT.

This clone was detected only a few times. The chain couples TRBV29-1 to TRBJ2-7, with 7 bases lining up with TRBD1. The CDR3 has 13 amino acids. After removal of 6 bases from V and 0 bases from J, the junction contained 5 bases not matched to a gene. In germline, CDR1 is SQVTM, CDR2 ANQGSEA. CDR3 coding DNA: TGCAGCGTCCGGACAGGAGACTCCTACGAGCAGTACTTC. It is translated as CSVRTGDSYEQYF.

The chain has TRBV11-2 and TRBJ2-3; D uncertain. Trimming cost V 3 bases and J 0 bases, with 4 bases left between them. Germline assignment: CDR1 SGHAT and CDR2 FQNNGV. The CDR3 consists of 13 residues. The CDR3 region is CASSFGSTDTQYF. CDR3 nucleotide sequence: TGTGCCAGCAGCTTCGGGAGCACAGATACGCAGTATTTT.

The V and J genes are TRBV18 and TRBJ2-6, with TRBD1 identical over 7 bases. Losses at the gene ends were 4 bases for V and 1 base for J; bases not matched to a gene: 10. Germline assignment: CDR1 KGHSH and CDR2 LQKENI. The CDR3 is 18 residues long. The CDR3 loop reads CASSLDRVGWSGANVLTF. The CDR3 DNA reads TGTGCCAGCTCACTCGACAGGGTAGGCTGGTCTGGGGCCAACGTCCTGACTTTC. Full variable domain (missing parts from reference TRBV18 and TRBJ2-6): NAGVMQNPRHLVRRRGQEARLRCSPMKGHSHVYWYRQLPEEGLKFMVYLQKENIIDESGMPKERFSAEFPKEGPSILRIQQVVRGDSAAYFCASSLDRVGWSGANVLTFGAGSRLTVL.

This clone was picked up one time. This chain joins TRBV9 and TRBJ1-5, with D unclear. This CDR3 comprises 13 residues. V lost 4 bases and J lost 2, with 7 bases in between. The V gene's germline CDR1 is SGDLS and CDR2 YYNGEE. CDR3 residues: CASSRDGNQPQHF. The CDR3 DNA follows: TGTGCCAGCAGCCGGGATGGCAATCAGCCCCAGCATTTT. Full variable domain (missing parts from reference TRBV9 and TRBJ1-5): DSGVTQTPKHLITATGQRVTLRCSPRSGDLSVYWYQQSLDQGLQFLIQYYNGEERAKGNILERFSAQQFPDLHSELNLSSLELGDSALYFCASSRDGNQPQHFGDGTRLSIL.

This chain connects TRBV28 to TRBJ1-1; D perhaps matches TRBD1 (5 bases). Looked up from germline, CDR1 is MDHEN and CDR2 is SYDVKM. The V end was cut by 6 bases, the J end by 10 bases, with 24 bases between. This CDR3 is 15 amino acids long. The CDR3 bases are TGTGCCAGCAGCCCGACACCGGCGGGGGTCGGAGGAGCTTTCTTT. Translating gives CASSPTPAGVGGAFF.

The chain employs TRBV30 and TRBJ2-2; D is possibly TRBD2 (5 bases). Trimming removed 5 bases from V and 4 bases from J, with 11 bases in between. The CDR3 covers 13 residues. Germline CDR1 reads GTSNPN; CDR2 reads SVGIG (reference sequence). Here the CDR3 reads CAWEGVVTGELFF. Here the CDR3 DNA reads TGTGCCTGGGAGGGAGTGGTCACCGGGGAGCTGTTTTTT. Using reference TRBV30 and TRBJ2-2 for the parts outside the CDR3, the full variable domain is SQTIHQWPATLVQPVGSPLSLECTVEGTSNPNLYWYRQAAGRGLQLLFYSVGIGQISSEVPQNLSASRPQDRQFILSSKKLLLSDSGFYLCAWEGVVTGELFFGEGSRLTVL.